This TCR beta chain was captured by sequencing in a study of Ad26.COV2.S vaccination and SARS-CoV-2 variants. Study summary: Doses of Ad26.COV2.S were injected into muscle once or twice, 56 days apart.

Using immunoSEQ multiplex PCR, the repertoire was profiled, and TCRdb retains in-frame clones only, with some absent. Here the sample spans about 680,000 clones, roughly 90% being singletons. CDR3 length equals 17 residues. Trimming took off 7 bases at V and 0 bases at J, with 19 bases between the two ends. Germline V lookup: CDR1 MDHEN, CDR2 SYDVKM. Documented treatment: 19 received Ad26.COV2.S at low or high dose, single or two shots; about 5 received placebo; per-sample allocation not given. Sampling took place 63 days after the first vaccine or placebo injection. The V call is TRBV28, the J call TRBJ1-5; weak D call: TRBD1 (5 bases). This sequence originates from a person aged 18-65 years who received the Ad26.COV2.S COVID-19 vaccine or a placebo. This sample comprised peripheral blood, obtained in a trial of Ad26.COV2.S vaccine versus placebo. CDR3 sequence: CASTPAGGVNSNQPQHF. The CDR3 DNA follows: TGTGCCAGCACCCCGGCGGGAGGGGTCAATAGCAATCAGCCCCAGCATTTT.